A single sample gave rise to the 23 T cell receptor beta chains below, sequenced in a study of blood T cell repertoires in COVID-19. Some clones are missing from TCRdb's copy, which holds only in-frame ones; the method was immunoSEQ multiplex PCR. The table records about 340,000 clones, 87% of them present only once. The sequencing input was peripheral blood. All receptors come from a woman between 50 and 59 years old with COVID-19, enrolled during active disease.

The chain employs TRBV9 and TRBJ2-3, with TRBD2 matching 12 bases. The CDR3 has 17 amino acids. CDR1 and CDR2 (germline): SGDLS, YYNGEE. The V gene end was trimmed by 4 bases and the J gene end by 6 bases; junction bases not matched to a gene: 12. In DNA form, the CDR3 reads TGTGCCAGCAGCCCGACCTTGACTAGCGGGGGCGGTGATACGCAGTATTTT. Translating it yields CASSPTLTSGGGDTQYF.

This chain connects TRBV4-2 to TRBJ1-2; D gene uncertain. The CDR3 is 13 residues long. V was cut by 0 bases and J by 8 bases, with 10 bases left in between. Looked up from germline, CDR1 is LGHNA and CDR2 is YNFKEQ. The CDR3 reads CASSQDGSLGYTF. The CDR3 DNA reads as TGTGCCAGCAGCCAAGACGGGAGTCTGGGCTACACCTTC.

The chain combines TRBV2 with TRBJ2-1; 8 bases are a match to TRBD1. J gave up 8 bases and V 8 bases, and 8 bases lay outside the gene matches. This CDR3 is 13 amino acids long. In germline, CDR1 is SNHLY, CDR2 FYNNEI. CDR3 in amino acids: CASLPDRVYEQFF. The CDR3 coding sequence is TGTGCCAGCCTCCCGGACAGGGTATATGAGCAGTTCTTC.

The chain carries TRBV15 and TRBJ2-5; no reliable D call. This CDR3 region has 16 residues. Germline-derived CDR1 and CDR2 are LNHNV and YYDKDF (reference sequence). Deletions cut 0 bases from V and 4 bases from J, with 15 bases between. The CDR3 loop reads CATSRERGSAAETQYF. CDR3 DNA: TGTGCCACCAGCAGAGAAAGAGGATCAGCCGCAGAGACCCAGTACTTC.

The gene calls are TRBV4-2 and TRBJ2-7; maybe TRBD2 (5 bases). Germline CDR1 LGHNA, CDR2 YNFKEQ. The length of the CDR3 is 16 residues. The V and J ends lost 0 bases and 9 bases respectively, with 21 bases between them. CDR3 residues: CASSQDLQRPNSGQYF. In DNA, the CDR3 is TGTGCCAGCAGCCAAGATCTACAGCGGCCGAATTCGGGGCAGTACTTC.

This chain connects TRBV5-1 to TRBJ2-2; 8 bases match TRBD2. Unmatched junction bases numbered 8, after V lost 4 bases and J lost 6 bases. The CDR3 loop spans 15 amino acids. Germline V gene data show CDR1 as SGHRS and CDR2 as YFSETQ. CDR3 protein: CASSRPAGDSGELFF. CDR3 bases: TGCGCCAGCAGCCGGCCAGCGGGAGATTCCGGGGAGCTGTTTTTT.

The rearrangement links TRBV27 to TRBJ1-3; the D is unclear. The ends were cut back, 5 bases at V and 2 bases at J, with 10 bases in the middle. Germline assignment: CDR1 MNHEY and CDR2 SMNVEV (reference sequence). The CDR3 covers 14 residues. The CDR3 is CASSLVGAGNTIYF. The CDR3 DNA sequence: TGTGCCAGCAGTCTCGTCGGGGCTGGAAACACCATATATTTT.

The J gene is TRBJ2-1, the V gene TRBV20-1, with 9 nucleotides matching TRBD2. Germline values: CDR1 DFQATT, CDR2 SNEGSKA (reference sequence). CDR3 length: 18 residues. The ends lost 3 bases at V and 6 bases at J; junction bases unmatched: 18. The CDR3 here is CSASPLIAGGPLGNEQFF. The CDR3 DNA reads as TGCAGTGCTAGTCCCTTGATTGCGGGAGGGCCTCTCGGCAATGAGCAGTTCTTC.

The rearrangement links TRBV5-1 to TRBJ2-5; 13 positions agree with TRBD2. This CDR3 contains 17 residues. The V and J ends lost 4 bases and 5 bases, in that order; junction bases with no gene match: 11. CDR1 is SGHRS and CDR2 is YFSETQ in the germline V gene. The CDR3 here is CASSLRGTSGMRETQYF. CDR3 in DNA: TGCGCCAGCAGCCTAAGAGGGACTAGCGGGATGCGGGAGACCCAGTACTTC.

The CDR3 region has the DNA TGTGCCAGCCACCCAGACAGAGCTTATAGCAATCAGCCCCAGCATTTT. It translates to CASHPDRAYSNQPQHF. The chain joins TRBV27 to TRBJ1-5; tentative D call: TRBD1 (5 bases). The CDR3 has 16 residues. The V gene lost 8 bases and the J gene lost 0 bases, with 17 bases spanning the gap. Germline V gene sequence: CDR1 MNHEY, CDR2 SMNVEV (reference sequence).

The rearrangement links TRBV5-1 to TRBJ2-1; 10 bases map to TRBD2. Germline V gene sequence: CDR1 SGHRS, CDR2 YFSETQ. J lost 8 bases, V lost 2 bases, and 7 bases had no gene match. This CDR3 is built from 15 residues. CDR3 loop: CASSFASGSNYEQFF. For the CDR3, the DNA is TGCGCCAGCAGCTTCGCTAGCGGGAGTAACTATGAGCAGTTCTTC.

The chain recombines TRBV10-3 with TRBJ2-1; 7 positions agree with TRBD2. Per the germline V gene, CDR1 is ENHRY and CDR2 is SYGVKD. There are 17 residues in the CDR3. V was clipped by 1 base and J by 8 bases; unmatched bases: 14. DNA of the CDR3: TGTGCCATCAGTGAGTTTCTAGGGAGGGGTCAGTTCGATGAGCAGTTCTTC. Its translation is CAISEFLGRGQFDEQFF.

The genes are TRBV15 and TRBJ1-5; 7 bases fit TRBD1. CDR3 length equals 17 residues. CDR1 and CDR2 (germline): LNHNV, YYDKDF (reference sequence). Losses at the gene ends were 2 bases for V and 0 bases for J; bases not matched to a gene: 7. The CDR3 coding sequence is TGTGCCACCAGCAGACCCGACAGGGCTTATAGCAATCAGCCCCAGCATTTT. Translated: CATSRPDRAYSNQPQHF.

The chain has TRBV6-6 and TRBJ2-5; the D gene is possibly TRBD1 (5 bases). The germline gives CDR1 MNHNY, CDR2 SVGAGI (reference sequence). V lost 6 bases to trimming and J lost 3 bases, with 8 bases between them. The CDR3 loop spans 12 amino acids. CDR3 nucleotide sequence: TGTGCCAGCAGGACAGCGAAAGAGACCCAGTACTTC. Protein: CASRTAKETQYF.

This chain uses TRBV5-1 with TRBJ2-1; D is ambiguous. CDR3 length: 16 amino acids. V dropped 0 bases and J dropped 6 bases, with 16 bases sitting between them. Per the germline V gene, CDR1 is SGHRS and CDR2 is YFSETQ. CDR3 sequence: CASSLAVAHSGNEQFF. Here the CDR3 DNA reads TGCGCCAGCAGCTTGGCCGTGGCGCACTCAGGCAATGAGCAGTTCTTC.

The genes are TRBV18 and TRBJ1-5; 10 positions agree with TRBD1. The V segment lost 3 bases and the J segment 4 bases; nucleotides outside the gene matches: 3. Germline V CDR1 and CDR2: KGHSH, LQKENI. The CDR3 has 15 amino acids. The CDR3 loop reads CASSPGQGVNQPQHF. CDR3 nucleotide sequence: TGTGCCAGCTCACCTGGACAGGGGGTAAATCAGCCCCAGCATTTT.

This clone turned up a few times. This rearrangement joins TRBV19 to TRBJ1-5, with D perhaps matching TRBD1 (5 bases). This CDR3 is 16 amino acids long. CDR1 is LNHDA, CDR2 SQIVND, per germline (reference sequence). With 6 bases removed from V and 6 bases from J, the gap between germline ends came to 21 bases. For the CDR3, the DNA is TGTGCCAGTAGATCGGCAGGGTTGGGGTCCACTCAGCCCCAGCATTTT. The encoded protein is CASRSAGLGSTQPQHF.

CDR3 loop: CATSVSLAGYNEQFF. The CDR3 DNA sequence: TGTGCCACCAGTGTCTCGCTAGCGGGATACAATGAGCAGTTCTTC. The J gene is TRBJ2-1, the V gene TRBV24-1, with 9 bases fitting TRBD2. After removal of 5 bases from V and 4 bases from J, the junction contained 5 bases not matched to a gene. This CDR3 is built from 15 residues. Germline V gene sequence: CDR1 KGHDR, CDR2 SFDVKD.

The genes are TRBV6-5 and TRBJ1-1; TRBD1 might be the D (5 bases). Germline V gives CDR1 MNHEY, CDR2 SVGAGI. The V end lost 6 bases, the J end lost 4 bases, and 15 bases lay between the germline ends. The CDR3 covers 14 residues. In DNA, the CDR3 is TGTGCCAGCAGATCTTTGGGGGAGGTCACTGAAGCTTTCTTT. It specifies CASRSLGEVTEAFF.

This clone was detected only once. The chain recombines TRBV24-1 with TRBJ1-5; 10 nucleotides agree with TRBD1. V was pared by 3 bases and J by 5 bases, with 3 bases of the junction left unmatched. Germline CDR1 KGHDR, CDR2 SFDVKD. The CDR3 has 15 amino acids. Here the CDR3 reads CATSDGTGAYQPQHF. The DNA for the CDR3 is TGTGCCACCAGTGATGGGACAGGGGCCTATCAGCCCCAGCATTTT.

This clone came up a few times. This chain uses TRBV19 with TRBJ2-7; 7 nucleotides agree with TRBD1. The CDR3 contains 15 residues. Germline-derived CDR1 and CDR2 are LNHDA and SQIVND (reference sequence). Trimming removed 5 bases from V and 1 base from J; junction bases left unmatched: 8. In nucleotides, the CDR3 is TGTGCCAGTAGTCCACCGGACAGGTTTTCCTACGAGCAGTACTTC. It translates to CASSPPDRFSYEQYF. The variable domain in full, with the rest retrieved from reference TRBV19 and TRBJ2-7, is DGGITQSPKYLFRKEGQNVTLSCEQNLNHDAMYWYRQDPGQGLRLIYYSQIVNDFQKGDIAEGYSVSREKKESFPLTVTSAQKNPTAFYLCASSPPDRFSYEQYFGPGTRLTVT.

This chain connects TRBV5-1 to TRBJ1-2, with 7 bases identical to TRBD1. Trimming removed 3 bases from V and 5 bases from J; junction bases left unmatched: 4. This CDR3 is 13 amino acids long. Germline-derived CDR1 and CDR2 are SGHRS and YFSETQ. The CDR3 DNA follows: TGCGCCAGCAGCTCGGGACAGAAATATGGCTACACCTTC. Translating gives CASSSGQKYGYTF.

The chain has TRBV5-1 and TRBJ2-7; 8 bases align to TRBD1. Germline V gene sequence: CDR1 SGHRS, CDR2 YFSETQ. This CDR3 comprises 15 residues. V dropped 0 bases and J dropped 6; count of bases not matched to a gene: 8. The CDR3 spells CASSLARTGRSEQYF. In nucleotides, the CDR3 is TGCGCCAGCAGCTTGGCCCGGACAGGGAGGAGCGAGCAGTACTTC.